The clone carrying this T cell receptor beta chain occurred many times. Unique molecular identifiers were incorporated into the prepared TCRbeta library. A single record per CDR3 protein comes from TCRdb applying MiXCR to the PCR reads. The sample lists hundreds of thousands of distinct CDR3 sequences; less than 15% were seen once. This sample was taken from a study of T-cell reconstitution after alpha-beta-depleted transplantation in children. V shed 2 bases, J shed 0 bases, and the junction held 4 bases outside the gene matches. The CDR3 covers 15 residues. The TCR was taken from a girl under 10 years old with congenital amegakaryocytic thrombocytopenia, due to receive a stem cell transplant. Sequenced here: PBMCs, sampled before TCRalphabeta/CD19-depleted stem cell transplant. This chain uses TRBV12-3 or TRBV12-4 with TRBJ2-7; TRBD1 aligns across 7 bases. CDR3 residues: CASSLSRDSSYEQYF. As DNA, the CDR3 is TGTGCCAGCAGTTTATCCCGGGACAGCTCCTACGAGCAGTACTTC.